Each of the 16 T cell receptor beta chains below was sequenced from the same sample in a study of blood T cell repertoires in COVID-19. Measured with immunoSEQ multiplex PCR; TCRdb has only the in-frame clones, and not every one. Of some 150,000 clones in the sample, about nine tenths were seen once. What was sequenced was peripheral blood. These receptors were obtained from a woman aged 45-65 years with acute or convalescent COVID-19.

V gene TRBV9 combines with J gene TRBJ1-2; 8 positions match TRBD1. This CDR3 has 14 amino acids. V lost 3 bases, J lost 5 bases, and 6 bases stayed unmatched. Germline values: CDR1 SGDLS, CDR2 YYNGEE. The CDR3 loop is CASSGSDRDYGYTF. DNA of the CDR3: TGTGCCAGCAGCGGATCGGACAGGGATTATGGCTACACCTTC.

The V call is TRBV11-2, the J call TRBJ2-1; 9 bases map to TRBD2. Germline assignment: CDR1 SGHAT and CDR2 FQNNGV. The V and J ends lost 1 base and 6 bases, in that order; junction bases with no gene match: 4. The CDR3 runs to 15 residues. The CDR3 nucleotides read TGTGCCAGCAGCTTAGTCCCGCGGGGGGGCAATGAGCAGTTCTTC. Its translation is CASSLVPRGGNEQFF.

The rearrangement links TRBV11-2 to TRBJ1-2; D is perhaps TRBD1 (6 bases). Germline CDR1 reads SGHAT; CDR2 reads FQNNGV. CDR3 length: 13 amino acids. V was shortened by 4 bases and J by 8 bases, with 14 bases between the two germline ends. The CDR3 here is CASSSTGPWGYTF. The DNA for the CDR3 is TGTGCCAGCAGCTCCACAGGGCCTTGGGGCTACACCTTC.

CDR3 bases: TGTGCCAGTAGCCCCAGGACAGGGAATAAGGTCGAAGCTTTCTTT. Translation gives CASSPRTGNKVEAFF. The chain combines TRBV19 with TRBJ1-1; 8 nucleotides align to TRBD1. The CDR3 is 15 amino acids. CDR1 is LNHDA and CDR2 is SQIVND in the germline V gene (reference sequence). V dropped 6 bases and J dropped 8; count of bases not matched to a gene: 14.

This chain uses TRBV6-5 with TRBJ1-5, with 7 positions matching TRBD1. Germline V gene lookup returns CDR1 MNHEY and CDR2 SVGAGI. The CDR3 runs to 14 residues. Losses at the gene ends were 6 bases for V and 4 bases for J; bases not matched to a gene: 6. CDR3 coding DNA: TGTGCCAGCAGGTACAGGGGAGGTAATCAGCCCCAGCATTTT. Amino acids: CASRYRGGNQPQHF.

The gene calls are TRBV29-1 and TRBJ2-1, with no clear D. Germline CDR1 reads SQVTM; CDR2 reads ANQGSEA. Between the trimmed V and J ends, which lost 0 bases and 0 bases, there was a span of 6 bases. The CDR3 has 14 amino acids. The CDR3 nucleotides read TGCAGCGTTGAAGAGGGCTACTCCTACAATGAGCAGTTCTTC. This translates into CSVEEGYSYNEQFF.

This chain uses TRBV7-3 with TRBJ1-2; tentative D call: TRBD1 (5 bases). Germline CDR1 is SGHTA and CDR2 is FQGTGA. Between the trimmed V and J ends, which lost 5 bases and 2 bases, there was a span of 15 bases. The CDR3 extends over 15 amino acids. The CDR3 loop is CASSPTRQTNYGYTF. The CDR3 region has the DNA TGTGCCAGCAGCCCTACTCGACAGACCAACTATGGCTACACCTTC.

This chain connects TRBV7-3 to TRBJ2-2; TRBD1 matches at 7 bases. Germline-derived CDR1 and CDR2 are SGHTA and FQGTGA. The CDR3 covers 15 residues. Trimming removed 4 bases from V and 6 bases from J; junction bases left unmatched: 8. The CDR3, as DNA: TGTGCCAGCAGCTCTTACGGACAGGCCCCCGGGGAGCTGTTTTTT. Encoded protein: CASSSYGQAPGELFF.

The chain uses TRBV24-1 and TRBJ1-5; 7 bases are a match to TRBD1. V was pared by 5 bases and J by 0 bases, with 3 bases of the junction left unmatched. The CDR3 extends over 15 amino acids. CDR1 and CDR2 (germline): KGHDR, SFDVKD. This CDR3 is CATSGAGGSNQPQHF. CDR3 nucleotide sequence: TGTGCCACCAGTGGAGCAGGGGGTAGCAATCAGCCCCAGCATTTT.

This clone was seen once. The V call is TRBV6-4, the J call TRBJ2-1, with D maybe TRBD2 (6 bases). V gave up 3 bases and J gave up 2 bases, with 11 bases separating them. Germline assignment: CDR1 MRHNA and CDR2 SNTAGT. There are 15 residues in the CDR3. Here the CDR3 reads CASSEYSGPYNEQFF. The CDR3 DNA reads TGTGCCAGCAGTGAGTATAGCGGACCCTACAATGAGCAGTTCTTC.

J is TRBJ1-3 and V is TRBV5-1; D not resolved. From germline, CDR1 is SGHRS and CDR2 YFSETQ. This CDR3 spans 14 amino acids. The V end was cut by 6 bases, the J end by 0 bases, with 10 bases between. The CDR3 protein is CASTLLSSGNTIYF. CDR3 DNA: TGCGCCAGCACCCTTTTGAGCTCTGGAAACACCATATATTTT.

This chain connects TRBV2 to TRBJ2-4; TRBD2 agrees at 8 bases. The V gene end was trimmed by 4 bases and the J gene end by 6 bases; junction bases not matched to a gene: 5. The germline V gene encodes CDR1 SNHLY and CDR2 FYNNEI. The CDR3 contains 14 residues. The chain's CDR3 is CASSGGGRGNIQYF. The CDR3 DNA sequence: TGTGCCAGCAGTGGCGGGGGGAGAGGAAACATTCAGTACTTC.

The rearrangement links TRBV30 to TRBJ2-5, with D perhaps matching TRBD2 (5 bases). Germline V gene data show CDR1 as GTSNPN and CDR2 as SVGIG (reference sequence). CDR3 length: 13 residues. V was clipped by 2 bases and J by 5 bases, with 12 bases between them. The CDR3 region has the DNA TGTGCCTGGAGTAAGAATGAGGGCGAGACCCAGTACTTC. Amino acids: CAWSKNEGETQYF.

The chain links TRBV3-1 (or the pseudogene TRBV3-2) to TRBJ1-2; 7 bases map to TRBD1. This CDR3 contains 13 residues. The germline V gene has CDR1 LGHDT and CDR2 YNNKEL (reference sequence). Unmatched junction bases numbered 6, after V lost 5 bases and J lost 6 bases. The CDR3 region has the DNA TGTGCCAGCAGCGGGGACAGTTCCGATGGCTACACCTTC. Its translation is CASSGDSSDGYTF.

This chain uses TRBV27 with TRBJ1-2, with D perhaps TRBD1 (6 bases). CDR3 length equals 17 residues. V dropped 4 bases and J dropped 2 bases, with 20 bases sitting between them. Looked up from germline, CDR1 is MNHEY and CDR2 is SMNVEV (reference sequence). The CDR3 loop is CASSSHMMTDRNYGYTF. CDR3 in DNA: TGTGCCAGCAGTTCCCATATGATGACCGACAGGAACTATGGCTACACCTTC.

This clone was picked up one time. The V gene is TRBV5-1, the J gene TRBJ2-7, with TRBD2 matching 13 bases. There are 16 residues in the CDR3. Germline V gives CDR1 SGHRS, CDR2 YFSETQ. Germline trimming cut 3 bases from V and 7 bases from J; bases unmatched to any gene: 10. The CDR3: CASSSRLAGGHGEQYF. The CDR3 region has the DNA TGCGCCAGCAGCTCTAGACTAGCGGGAGGCCACGGGGAGCAGTACTTC.